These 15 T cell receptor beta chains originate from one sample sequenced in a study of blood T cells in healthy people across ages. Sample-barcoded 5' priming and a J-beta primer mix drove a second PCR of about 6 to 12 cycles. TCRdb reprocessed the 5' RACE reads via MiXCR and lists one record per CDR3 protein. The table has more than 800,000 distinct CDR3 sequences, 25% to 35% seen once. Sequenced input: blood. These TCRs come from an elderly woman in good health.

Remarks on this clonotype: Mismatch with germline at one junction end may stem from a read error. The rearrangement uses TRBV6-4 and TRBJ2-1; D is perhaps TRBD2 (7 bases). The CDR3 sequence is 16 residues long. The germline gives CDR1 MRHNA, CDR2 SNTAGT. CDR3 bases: TGTGCCAGCAGTAGTGAAGGGGGGGCGCTGGAGGTTGAGCAGGTCTTC. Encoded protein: CASSSEGGALEVEQVF.

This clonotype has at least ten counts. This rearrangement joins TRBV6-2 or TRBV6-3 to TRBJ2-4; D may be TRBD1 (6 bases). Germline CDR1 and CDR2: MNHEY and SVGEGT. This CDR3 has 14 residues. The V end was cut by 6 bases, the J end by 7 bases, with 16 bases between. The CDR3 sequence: CASRAGTGINIQYF. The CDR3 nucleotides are TGTGCCAGCAGGGCCGGAACAGGGATCAACATTCAGTACTTC.

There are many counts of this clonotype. The DNA for the CDR3 is TGCAGCGTTACGGGACAAGCCTACGAGCAGTACTTC. Amino acid sequence: CSVTGQAYEQYF. The chain couples TRBV29-1 to TRBJ2-7; D is perhaps TRBD1 (6 bases). This CDR3 is built from 12 residues. V was pared by 5 bases and J by 2 bases, with 10 bases between. Germline values: CDR1 SQVTM, CDR2 ANQGSEA.

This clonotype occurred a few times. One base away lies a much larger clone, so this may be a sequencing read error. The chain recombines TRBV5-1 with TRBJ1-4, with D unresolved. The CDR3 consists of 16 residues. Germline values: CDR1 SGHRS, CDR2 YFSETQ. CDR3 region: CASSLDGRSTNEKRFF. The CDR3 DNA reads TGCGCCAGCAGCTTGGACGGCAGATCAACTAATGAAAAACGGTTTTTT.

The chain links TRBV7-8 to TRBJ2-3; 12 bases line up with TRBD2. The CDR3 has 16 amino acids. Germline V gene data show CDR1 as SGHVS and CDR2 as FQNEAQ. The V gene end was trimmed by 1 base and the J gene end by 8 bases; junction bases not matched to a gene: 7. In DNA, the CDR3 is TGTGCCAGCAGCTTAGTGACTAGCGGGAGTGATGGTACGCAGTATTTT. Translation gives CASSLVTSGSDGTQYF.

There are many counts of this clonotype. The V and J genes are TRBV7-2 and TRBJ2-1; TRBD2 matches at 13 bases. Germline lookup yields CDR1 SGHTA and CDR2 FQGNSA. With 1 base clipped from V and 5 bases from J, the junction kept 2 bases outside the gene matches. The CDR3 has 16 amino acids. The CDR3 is CASSLGLAGGDNEQFF. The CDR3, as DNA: TGTGCCAGCAGCTTAGGACTAGCGGGGGGAGACAATGAGCAGTTCTTC.

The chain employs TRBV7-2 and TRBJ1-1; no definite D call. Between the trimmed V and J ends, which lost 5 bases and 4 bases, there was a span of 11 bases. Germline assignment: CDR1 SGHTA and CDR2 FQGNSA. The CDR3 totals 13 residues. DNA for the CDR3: TGTGCCAGCAGCACGGATATGACCACTGAAGCTTTCTTT. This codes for CASSTDMTTEAFF.

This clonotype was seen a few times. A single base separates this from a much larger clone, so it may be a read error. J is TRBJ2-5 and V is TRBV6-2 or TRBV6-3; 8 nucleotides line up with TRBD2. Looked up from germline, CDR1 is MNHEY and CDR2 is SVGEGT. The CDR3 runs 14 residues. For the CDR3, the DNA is TGTGCCAGCACCCCGGGAGGGGTACAAGAGACCCTGTACTTC. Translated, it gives CASTPGGVQETLYF.

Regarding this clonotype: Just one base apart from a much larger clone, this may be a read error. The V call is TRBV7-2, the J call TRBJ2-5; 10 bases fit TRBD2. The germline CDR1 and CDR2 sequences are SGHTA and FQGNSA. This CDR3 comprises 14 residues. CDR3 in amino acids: CVSSLAGGWKTQYF. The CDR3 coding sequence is TGTGTCAGCAGCTTAGCGGGGGGATGGAAGACCCAGTACTTC.

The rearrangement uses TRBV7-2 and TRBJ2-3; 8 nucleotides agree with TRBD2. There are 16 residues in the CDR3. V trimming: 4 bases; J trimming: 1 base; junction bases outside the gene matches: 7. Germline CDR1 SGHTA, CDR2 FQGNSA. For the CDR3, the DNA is TGTGCCAGCAGCTCCCTTGCAGCGGGGGGCACAGATACGCAGTATTTT. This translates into CASSSLAAGGTDTQYF.

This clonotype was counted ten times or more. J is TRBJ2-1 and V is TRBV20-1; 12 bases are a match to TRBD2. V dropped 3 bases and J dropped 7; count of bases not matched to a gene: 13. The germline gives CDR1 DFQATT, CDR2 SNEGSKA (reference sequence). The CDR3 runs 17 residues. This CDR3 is CSARNYRTSGTKNEQFF. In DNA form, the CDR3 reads TGCAGTGCTAGGAACTACCGGACTAGCGGGACCAAGAATGAGCAGTTCTTC.

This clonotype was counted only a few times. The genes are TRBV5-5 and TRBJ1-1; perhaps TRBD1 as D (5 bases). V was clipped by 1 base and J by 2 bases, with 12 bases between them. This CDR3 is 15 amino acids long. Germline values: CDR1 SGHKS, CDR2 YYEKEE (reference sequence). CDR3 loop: CASSLQGSTNTEAFF. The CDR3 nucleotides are TGTGCCAGCAGCTTGCAGGGCAGCACAAACACTGAAGCTTTCTTT. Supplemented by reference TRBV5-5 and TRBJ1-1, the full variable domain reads DAGVTQSPTHLIKTRGQQVTLRCSPISGHKSVSWYQQVLGQGPQFIFQYYEKEERGRGNFPDRFSARQFPNYSSELNVNALLLGDSALYLCASSLQGSTNTEAFFGQGTRLTVV.

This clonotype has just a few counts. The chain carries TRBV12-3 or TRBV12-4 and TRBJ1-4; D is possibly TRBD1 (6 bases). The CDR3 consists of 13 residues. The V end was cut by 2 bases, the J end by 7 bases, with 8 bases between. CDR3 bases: TGTGCCAGCAGTTTAACACAGGGTGAAAAACTGTTTTTT. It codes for CASSLTQGEKLFF.

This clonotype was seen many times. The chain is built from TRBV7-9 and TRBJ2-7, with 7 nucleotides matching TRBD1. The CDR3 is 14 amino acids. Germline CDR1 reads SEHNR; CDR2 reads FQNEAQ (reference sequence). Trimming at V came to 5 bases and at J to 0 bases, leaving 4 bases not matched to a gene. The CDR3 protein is CASSQTGTSYEQYF. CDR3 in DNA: TGTGCCAGCAGCCAGACAGGGACCTCCTACGAGCAGTACTTC.

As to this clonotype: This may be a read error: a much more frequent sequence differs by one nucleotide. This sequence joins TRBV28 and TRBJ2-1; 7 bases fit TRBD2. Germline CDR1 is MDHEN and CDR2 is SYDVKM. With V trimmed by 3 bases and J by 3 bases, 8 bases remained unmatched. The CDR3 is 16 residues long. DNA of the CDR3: TGTGCCAGCAGTTTCCGGGGAGGGGTGAACTACAATGAGCAGTTCTTC. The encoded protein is CASSFRGGVNYNEQFF. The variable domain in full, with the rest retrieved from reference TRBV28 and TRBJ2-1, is DVKVTQSSRYLVKRTGEKVFLECVQDMDHENMFWYRQDPGLGLRLIYFSYDVKMKEKGDIPEGYSVSREKKERFSLILESASTNQTSMYLCASSFRGGVNYNEQFFGPGTRLTVL.